Listed here are 17 T cell receptor beta chains from one sample, sequenced in a study of post-analysis software for immune sequencing data. General study points: Controls had lower frequencies than patients of 4 or 5 TRBV segments, which included TRBV5-6, TRBV5-1 and TRBV20-1.

Prepared libraries of TCR beta cDNA carried unique molecular identifiers. TCRdb recomputed calls from the PCR reads with MiXCR, one row per CDR3 protein. The table includes some 260,000 distinct CDR3 sequences, just over 35% detected once. No antigen has been identified for these receptors. The sample taken for sequencing was blood. These receptors all come from a girl aged 10 to 17 with multiple sclerosis.

With respect to this clonotype: A read error may explain this, as a much larger clone is one base away. This rearrangement joins TRBV6-1 to TRBJ1-2; 10 bases line up with TRBD1. The CDR3 has 17 amino acids. The germline V gene encodes CDR1 MNHNS and CDR2 SASEGT. The CDR3 nucleotides are TGTACCAGCAGCGCCGACAGGGGGCCTTCTCGGAACTATGGCTACACCTTC. Translated: CTSSADRGPSRNYGYTF.

This clonotype appeared many times. CDR3 coding DNA: TGCAGTGCTCCTCCTTGGACAGCCGGGGGGAACTATGGCTACACCTTC. It codes for CSAPPWTAGGNYGYTF. This chain connects TRBV20-1 to TRBJ1-2; tentatively, D is TRBD1 (6 bases). V lost 5 bases and J 2 bases, leaving 21 bases between the germline ends. This CDR3 has 16 amino acids. CDR1 DFQATT and CDR2 SNEGSKA come from the germline V gene (reference sequence).

This chain links TRBV20-1 with TRBJ1-2; D remains ambiguous. The CDR3 is 15 residues long. Germline lookup yields CDR1 DFQATT and CDR2 SNEGSKA (reference sequence). Trimming left V 3 bases short and J 7 bases short, with 21 bases between. CDR3: CSASVIDLGSFGYTF. The DNA of the CDR3 is TGCAGTGCTAGTGTAATCGACCTGGGATCGTTTGGCTACACCTTC.

This sequence joins TRBV6-5 and TRBJ2-1, with D perhaps given as TRBD1 or TRBD2 (5 bases each). The ends were cut back, 0 bases at V and 6 bases at J, with 15 bases in the middle. Germline CDR1 and CDR2: MNHEY and SVGAGI. The CDR3 sequence is 16 residues long. In DNA form, the CDR3 reads TGTGCCAGCAGTTACTCCCCCCGAGGGGTTGGCAATGAGCAGTTCTTC. It yields the protein CASSYSPRGVGNEQFF.

This chain links TRBV7-9 with TRBJ2-5, with 11 bases that match TRBD1. Trimming cost V 3 bases and J 0 bases; bases outside gene matches: 3. The CDR3 loop spans 16 amino acids. CDR1 is SEHNR, CDR2 FQNEAQ, per germline (reference sequence). The CDR3 sequence is CASSFGTGGNQETQYF. The CDR3 nucleotides are TGTGCCAGCAGCTTCGGGACAGGGGGGAACCAAGAGACCCAGTACTTC.

This chain uses TRBV7-2 with TRBJ2-3; D is possibly TRBD1 or TRBD2 (6 bases each). The CDR3 is made up of 15 amino acids. Germline V gene data show CDR1 as SGHTA and CDR2 as FQGNSA. V lost 7 bases and J lost 6, with 20 bases in between. The CDR3 region has the DNA TGTGCCAGCACCTTCCGGGAGTCAGGGGAGGATACGCAGTATTTT. The encoded protein is CASTFRESGEDTQYF.

This clonotype has at least ten counts. V is TRBV6-5 and J is TRBJ2-1; TRBD2 might be the D (6 bases). The CDR3 contains 14 residues. CDR1 and CDR2 (germline): MNHEY, SVGAGI. V was cut by 6 bases and J by 4 bases, with 13 bases left in between. The CDR3 sequence is CASSRDGGYNEQFF. CDR3 DNA: TGTGCCAGCAGCCGGGACGGGGGTTACAATGAGCAGTTCTTC.

The chain is built from TRBV7-2 and TRBJ2-7; D gene uncertain. There are 16 residues in the CDR3. In germline, CDR1 is SGHTA, CDR2 FQGNSA. V was shortened by 1 base and J by 0 bases, with 13 bases between the two germline ends. The CDR3 spells CASSLGPARSSYEQYF. The CDR3, as DNA: TGTGCCAGCAGCTTAGGCCCGGCCAGGAGCTCCTACGAGCAGTACTTC.

This rearrangement joins TRBV27 to TRBJ2-7; TRBD1 agrees at 7 bases. Germline lookup yields CDR1 MNHEY and CDR2 SMNVEV (reference sequence). V dropped 4 bases and J dropped 3; count of bases not matched to a gene: 9. This CDR3 has 15 residues. The CDR3 region has the DNA TGTGCCAGCAGTTCCCCCAACAGGGGACACTACGAGCAGTACTTC. Its translation: CASSSPNRGHYEQYF.

In this sample, this clonotype turned up many times. The chain carries TRBV20-1 and TRBJ2-1; maybe TRBD2 (6 bases). V lost 4 bases to trimming and J lost 15 bases, with 16 bases between them. Looked up from germline, CDR1 is DFQATT and CDR2 is SNEGSKA (reference sequence). This CDR3 is built from 11 residues. In DNA, the CDR3 is TGCAGTGCTAATCGTCGTGGGAGGTTGTTCTTC. Its protein product is CSANRRGRLFF.

This clonotype was seen repeatedly, ten times or more. The chain uses TRBV6-5 and TRBJ1-4; 10 bases are shared with TRBD1. CDR1 is MNHEY, CDR2 SVGAGI, per germline. V lost 6 bases and J lost 6; bases outside the gene matches: 4. The CDR3 is 14 amino acids. Here the CDR3 DNA reads TGTGCCAGCAGGACAGGGGGCTCTTATGAAAAACTGTTTTTT. Protein: CASRTGGSYEKLFF.

J is TRBJ1-4 and V is TRBV12-3 or TRBV12-4, with 11 bases aligning to TRBD1. The CDR3 runs 14 residues. V shed 4 bases and J 7 bases; nucleotides not matched to a gene: 2. CDR3 DNA: TGTGCCAGCAGTTACGGGACAGGGGGTGAAAAACTGTTTTTT. It translates to CASSYGTGGEKLFF.

This clonotype was observed many times. J is TRBJ2-5 and V is TRBV6-5, with a weak D call TRBD2 (5 bases). V lost 0 bases, J lost 0 bases, and 17 bases lay in between. CDR1 and CDR2 (germline): MNHEY, SVGAGI. This CDR3 is 18 amino acids long. The CDR3 DNA is TGTGCCAGCAGTTACTCGCCCCTCCTAAGCGGTAACCAAGAGACCCAGTACTTC. The encoded protein is CASSYSPLLSGNQETQYF.

This clonotype was seen at least ten times. The chain links TRBV12-3 or TRBV12-4 to TRBJ1-1; D might be TRBD1 (5 bases). Between the trimmed V and J ends, which lost 4 bases and 1 base, there was a span of 16 bases. CDR3 length equals 16 residues. The CDR3 nucleotides are TGTGCCAGCAGTTCCCGGGGCCCCGCCAAGAACACTGAAGCTTTCTTT. This sequence encodes CASSSRGPAKNTEAFF.

The chain employs TRBV7-9 and TRBJ1-5; D is ambiguous. V lost 5 bases and J lost 3, with 8 bases in between. The germline CDR1 and CDR2 sequences are SEHNR and FQNEAQ (reference sequence). This CDR3 has 13 amino acids. The CDR3 nucleotides read TGTGCCAGCAGCACCCGACACAATCAGCCCCAGCATTTT. It codes for CASSTRHNQPQHF.

There are many counts of this clonotype. The rearrangement links TRBV20-1 to TRBJ1-6, with 9 bases lining up with TRBD1. Germline V gene sequence: CDR1 DFQATT, CDR2 SNEGSKA (reference sequence). The CDR3 sequence is 14 residues long. J lost 10 bases, V lost 0 bases, and 4 bases had no gene match. The CDR3 loop reads CSARENRGQSPLHF. The CDR3 coding sequence is TGCAGTGCTAGAGAGAACAGGGGGCAATCACCCCTCCACTTT.

This clonotype was counted many times. This chain joins TRBV5-1 and TRBJ2-1; D remains ambiguous. This CDR3 comprises 13 residues. V was clipped by 0 bases and J by 7 bases, with 8 bases between them. Germline CDR1 and CDR2: SGHRS and YFSETQ. CDR3 DNA sequence: TGCGCCAGCAGCTTGGCCGCGTTGAATGAGCAGTTCTTC. It is translated as CASSLAALNEQFF.